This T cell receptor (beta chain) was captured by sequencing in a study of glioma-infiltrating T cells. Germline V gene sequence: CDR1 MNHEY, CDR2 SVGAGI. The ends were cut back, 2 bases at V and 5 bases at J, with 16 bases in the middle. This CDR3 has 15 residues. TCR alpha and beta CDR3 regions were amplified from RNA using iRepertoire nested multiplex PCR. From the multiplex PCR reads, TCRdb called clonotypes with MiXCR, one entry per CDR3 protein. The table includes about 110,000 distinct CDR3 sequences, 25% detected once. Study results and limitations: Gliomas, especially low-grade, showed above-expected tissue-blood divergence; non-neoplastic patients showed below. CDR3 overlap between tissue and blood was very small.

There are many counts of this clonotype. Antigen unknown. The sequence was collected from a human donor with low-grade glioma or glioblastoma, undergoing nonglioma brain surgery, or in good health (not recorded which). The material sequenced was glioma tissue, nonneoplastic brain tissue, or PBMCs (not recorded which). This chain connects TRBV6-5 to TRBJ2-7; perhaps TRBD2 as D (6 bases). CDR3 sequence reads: CASSYRERGLDEQYF. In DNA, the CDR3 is TGTGCCAGCAGTTACAGGGAGAGGGGACTTGACGAGCAGTACTTC.